This record covers a single T cell receptor beta chain. This sample stems from a study of T-cell reconstitution after alpha-beta-depleted transplantation in children. For TCRbeta, the library was prepared with unique molecular identifiers. TCRdb itself ran the PCR reads through MiXCR, one entry per CDR3 protein. The data hold hundreds of thousands of distinct CDR3 sequences, with around a sixth observed a single time. Losses at the gene ends were 5 bases for V and 5 bases for J; bases not matched to a gene: 8. The CDR3 is made up of 15 amino acids. CDR1 SGHTA and CDR2 FQGNSA come from the germline V gene.

The specimen comprised PBMCs from the stem cell graft donor, sampled from the stem cell graft. The sequence came from a human donor who donated a stem cell graft to a child with acute myeloid leukemia. This sequence joins TRBV7-2 and TRBJ1-2, with 10 bases aligning to TRBD1. CDR3: CASSLGTGVFYGYTF. The DNA of the CDR3 is TGTGCCAGCAGCCTTGGGACAGGGGTTTTTTATGGCTACACCTTC.